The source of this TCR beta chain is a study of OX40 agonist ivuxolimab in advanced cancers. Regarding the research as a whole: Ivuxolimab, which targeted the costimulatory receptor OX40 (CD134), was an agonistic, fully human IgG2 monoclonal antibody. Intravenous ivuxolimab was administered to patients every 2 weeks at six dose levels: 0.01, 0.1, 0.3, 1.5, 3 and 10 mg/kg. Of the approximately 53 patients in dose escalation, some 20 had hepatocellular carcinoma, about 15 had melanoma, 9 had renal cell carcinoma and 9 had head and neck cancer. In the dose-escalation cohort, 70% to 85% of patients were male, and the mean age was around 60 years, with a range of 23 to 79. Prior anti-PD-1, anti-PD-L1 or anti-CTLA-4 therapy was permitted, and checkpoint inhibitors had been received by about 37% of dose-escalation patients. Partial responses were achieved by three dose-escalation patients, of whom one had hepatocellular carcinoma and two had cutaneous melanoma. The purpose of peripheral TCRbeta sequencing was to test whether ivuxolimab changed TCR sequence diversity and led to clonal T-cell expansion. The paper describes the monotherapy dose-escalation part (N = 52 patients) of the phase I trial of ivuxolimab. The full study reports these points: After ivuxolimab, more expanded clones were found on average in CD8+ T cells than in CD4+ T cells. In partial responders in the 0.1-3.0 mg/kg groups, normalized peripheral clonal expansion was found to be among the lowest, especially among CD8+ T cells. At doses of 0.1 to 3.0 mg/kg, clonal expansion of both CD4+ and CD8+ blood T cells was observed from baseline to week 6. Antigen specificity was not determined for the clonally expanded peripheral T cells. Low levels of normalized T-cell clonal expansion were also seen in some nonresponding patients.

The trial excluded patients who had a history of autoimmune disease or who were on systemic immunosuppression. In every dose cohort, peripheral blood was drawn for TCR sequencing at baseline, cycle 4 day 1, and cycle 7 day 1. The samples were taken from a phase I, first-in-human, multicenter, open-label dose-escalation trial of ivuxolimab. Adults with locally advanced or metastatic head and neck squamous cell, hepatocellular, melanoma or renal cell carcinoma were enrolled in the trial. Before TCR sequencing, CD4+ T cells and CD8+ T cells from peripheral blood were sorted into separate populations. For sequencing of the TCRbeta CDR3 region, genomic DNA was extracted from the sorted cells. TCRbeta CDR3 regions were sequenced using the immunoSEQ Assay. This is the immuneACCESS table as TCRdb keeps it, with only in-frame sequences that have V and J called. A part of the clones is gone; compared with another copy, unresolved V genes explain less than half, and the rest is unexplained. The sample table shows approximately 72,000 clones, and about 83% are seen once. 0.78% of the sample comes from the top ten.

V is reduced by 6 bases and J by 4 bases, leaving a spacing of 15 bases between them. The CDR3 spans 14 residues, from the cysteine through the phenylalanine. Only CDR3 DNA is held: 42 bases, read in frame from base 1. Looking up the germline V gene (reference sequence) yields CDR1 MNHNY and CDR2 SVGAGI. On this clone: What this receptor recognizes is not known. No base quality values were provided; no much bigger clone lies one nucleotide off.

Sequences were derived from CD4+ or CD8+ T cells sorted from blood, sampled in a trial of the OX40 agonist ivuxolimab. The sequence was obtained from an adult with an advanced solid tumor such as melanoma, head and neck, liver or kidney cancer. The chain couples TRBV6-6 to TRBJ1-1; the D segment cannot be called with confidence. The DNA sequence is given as TGTGCCAGCAGCTTAGGAGGGAGGAGCACTGAAGCTTTCTTT. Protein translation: CASSLGGRSTEAFF.